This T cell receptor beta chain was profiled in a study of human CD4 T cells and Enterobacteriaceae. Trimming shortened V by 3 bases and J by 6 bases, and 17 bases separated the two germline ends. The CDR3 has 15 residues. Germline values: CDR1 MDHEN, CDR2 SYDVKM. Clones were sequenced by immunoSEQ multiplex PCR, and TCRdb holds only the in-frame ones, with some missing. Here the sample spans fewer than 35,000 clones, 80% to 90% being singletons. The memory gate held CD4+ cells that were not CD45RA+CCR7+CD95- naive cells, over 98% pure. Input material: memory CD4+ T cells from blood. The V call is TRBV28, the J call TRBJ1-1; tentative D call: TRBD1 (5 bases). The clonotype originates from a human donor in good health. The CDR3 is CASSFWSGGDSEAFF. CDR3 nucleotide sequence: TGTGCCAGCAGTTTTTGGAGTGGGGGTGATTCTGAAGCTTTCTTT.